A selection of T cell receptor beta chains follows, all from one sample in a study of vaccination and CD4 T cells after COVID-19. No cognate antigen is known for these TCRs. TCRdb passed the PCR reads through MiXCR, listing each CDR3 protein once. The sample holds 8,100 or so distinct CDR3 sequences; 53% are singletons and the top ten take around 17%. Sequenced input: CD4+ T cells from blood, cultured in vitro. These receptor sequences come from a human donor in good health. Each CDR3 is given with its conserved first and last residue. The D gene is left open where the match is weak. Size tells how often a clone was seen (once, few, many) or the class of an expanded clone, and some rows leave it out.

v_gene: TRBV12-3/TRBV12-4
j_gene: TRBJ1-4
d_gene: NA
abundance: NA
len: 13
CDR3aa: CASSLQGIGKLFF
CDR3nt: TGTGCCAGCAGTTTACAGGGAATAGGGAAACTGTTTTTT

v_gene: TRBV12-3/TRBV12-4
j_gene: TRBJ1-5
d_gene: NA
abundance: NA
len: 13
CDR3aa: CASSSYSNQPQHF
CDR3nt: TGTGCCAGCAGTTCTTATAGCAATCAGCCCCAGCATTTT

v_gene: TRBV7-9
j_gene: TRBJ2-3
d_gene: NA
abundance: NA
len: 11
CDR3aa: CASSLKDTQYF
CDR3nt: TGTGCCAGCAGCTTAAAGGATACGCAGTATTTT

v_gene: TRBV27
j_gene: TRBJ2-7
d_gene: TRBD2
abundance: NA
len: 14
CDR3aa: CASRLAGSGYEQYF
CDR3nt: TGTGCCAGCAGGTTAGCGGGATCCGGGTACGAGCAGTACTTC

v_gene: TRBV20-1
j_gene: TRBJ2-7
d_gene: NA
abundance: few
len: 14
CDR3aa: CSARDRSRGHEQYF
CDR3nt: TGCAGTGCTAGAGATCGGTCGCGGGGGCACGAGCAGTACTTC

v_gene: TRBV12-3/TRBV12-4
j_gene: TRBJ2-3
d_gene: NA
abundance: NA
len: 15
CDR3aa: CASSVALIDTDTQYF
CDR3nt: TGTGCCAGCAGTGTAGCGCTGATTGACACAGATACGCAGTATTTT

v_gene: TRBV2
j_gene: TRBJ2-7
d_gene: TRBD1
abundance: NA
len: 13
CDR3aa: CASSALTGGSKYF
CDR3nt: TGTGCCAGCAGTGCTCTCACAGGGGGCAGCAAGTACTTC

v_gene: TRBV5-1
j_gene: TRBJ1-3
d_gene: NA
abundance: NA
len: 15
CDR3aa: CASRGGGLNGNTIYF
CDR3nt: TGCGCCAGCCGCGGAGGGGGGCTAAACGGAAACACCATATATTTT

v_gene: TRBV5-1
j_gene: TRBJ2-3
d_gene: NA
abundance: once
len: 15
CDR3aa: CASSLAYRDPDTQYF
CDR3nt: TGCGCCAGCAGCTTGGCGTACAGGGACCCAGATACGCAGTATTTT

v_gene: TRBV21-1
j_gene: TRBJ1-5
d_gene: NA
abundance: medium-sized
len: 20
CDR3aa: CASSTPVGDIPITGNQPQHF
CDR3nt: TGTGCCAGCAGCACGCCTGTAGGGGACATTCCGATTACAGGCAATCAGCCCCAGCATTTT

v_gene: TRBV12-3/TRBV12-4
j_gene: TRBJ1-3
d_gene: NA
abundance: NA
len: 15
CDR3aa: CASSFPGTTGNTIYF
CDR3nt: TGTGCCAGCAGTTTTCCCGGGACAACCGGAAACACCATATATTTT

v_gene: TRBV20-1
j_gene: TRBJ2-7
d_gene: TRBD2
abundance: few
len: 13
CDR3aa: CSAPGRDSYEQYF
CDR3nt: TGCAGTGCCCCCGGGAGGGACTCCTACGAGCAGTACTTC

v_gene: TRBV19
j_gene: TRBJ1-5
d_gene: TRBD1
abundance: NA
len: 20
CDR3aa: CASSNSVIWPGQGSNQPQHF
CDR3nt: TGTGCCAGTAGTAACTCCGTAATATGGCCGGGACAGGGTTCAAATCAGCCCCAGCATTTT

v_gene: TRBV12-3/TRBV12-4
j_gene: TRBJ2-5
d_gene: NA
abundance: NA
len: 15
CDR3aa: CASSLGPRYQETQYF
CDR3nt: TGTGCCAGCAGTTTGGGACCCAGGTACCAAGAGACCCAGTACTTC

v_gene: TRBV30
j_gene: TRBJ1-1
d_gene: NA
abundance: NA
len: 13
CDR3aa: CAWSMGGSTEAFF
CDR3nt: TGTGCCTGGAGTATGGGGGGTAGCACTGAAGCTTTCTTT

v_gene: TRBV19
j_gene: TRBJ2-2
d_gene: NA
abundance: NA
len: 13
CDR3aa: CASRRLDTGELFF
CDR3nt: TGTGCCAGTAGAAGACTTGACACCGGGGAGCTGTTTTTT